This TCR beta chain was sequenced during a study of blood T cell repertoires in COVID-19 (dated by TCRdb to 2018 to 2020). In the study overall: The collaborator samples originated in the United States, Italy and Spain and spanned the acute and convalescent phases of COVID-19. The prospective study material was composed of cDNA or gDNA derived from T cells, B-cell-depleted T cells, or PBMCs. The dataset comprised deeply sampled blood TCRbeta repertoires from subjects exposed to, actively infected with, or recovered from COVID-19. The repertoires were released in a freely available public database meant as a resource for research on the immune response to SARS-CoV-2. The samples were drawn from the first 160 participants of the ongoing ImmuneRACE study and from 1,254 subjects provided by 6 global collaborators. A de-identified subject ID, COVID-19 status, age in years and sex were almost always included in the sample metadata. Where available, HLA class I and class II types were obtained from metadata supplied by the sample provider rather than from assay-based typing. Results the study describes overall, beyond this receptor: How much clinical and demographic metadata was included differed by source and by participant, and the metadata was provided uncurated.

A note on this clone: Its antigen is not yet known. Qualities for individual bases were not recorded, and no much larger clone is one base off.

The immunoSEQ Assay, a bias-controlled multiplex PCR, was used to amplify TCRbeta CDR3 regions from genomic DNA. The source study handled its data this way. Nucleated cell counts per sample were estimated from amplification of reference gene primers within the assay. To quantify the absolute abundance of each unique TCRbeta CDR3 rearrangement, sequence reads were collapsed and filtered. For each sample, productive Simpson clonality was calculated as the square root of Simpson's diversity index over productive rearrangements. Held by TCRdb, this immuneACCESS table contains in-frame sequences only and omits some clones. Under half of the omission traces to an unresolved V gene where checked; the cause of the rest is unknown. Clonal size and the V and J genes are those of that table, whereas D and trimming came from the DNA. This sample holds tens of thousands of clones; roughly 87% were observed only once. Roughly 15% of the sample rests with the top ten.

Trimming takes 4 bases off V and 9 bases off J; junction bases not matched to a gene: 4. From the cysteine through the phenylalanine, the CDR3 covers 13 amino acids. Only the CDR3 region is kept as DNA, spanning 39 bases read in frame from base 1. From the germline V gene (reference sequence), CDR1 is LGHDT and CDR2 is YNNKEL. The collaborating institutions used their own protocols to collect whole blood in K2EDTA tubes. For TCRbeta analysis, collaborators shipped samples as frozen whole blood, isolated PBMCs, or DNA extracted from either of those sample types. The sequence joins TRBV3-1 (or the pseudogene TRBV3-2) to TRBJ2-1, and TRBD1 aligns with 9 junction nucleotides. The receptor's source is a woman of 80 years or more with acute or convalescent COVID-19. The sequenced sample consisted of peripheral blood. The DNA sequence reads TGTGCCAGCAGCCGGGACAGGGTTAGTGAGCAGTTCTTC. It codes for CASSRDRVSEQFF.